Listed below are T cell receptor beta chains from one sample, sequenced in a study of T cells in Graves' hyperthyroidism and ophthalmopathy. TCRdb re-derived calls from the multiplex PCR reads in MiXCR, one entry per CDR3 protein. The sample carries 45,000 to 50,000 distinct CDR3 sequences, around 45% recorded once. Sequencing was performed on peripheral blood or thyroid tissue (not recorded which). Receptors were obtained from a woman between 50 and 59 years old with Graves' hyperthyroidism. Each CDR3 is given with its conserved first and last residue. A D gene is named only where the DNA matches it firmly. Not all rows give a size; the values are once, few, many and, for expanded clones, a class.

>TRBV2|TRBJ1-6|once|TRBD1
TGTGCCAGTCGACAGGGGATCAATTCACCCCTCCACTTT
CASRQGINSPLHF
>TRBV7-9|TRBJ1-2|few|-
TGTGCCAGCTCACCCGGGACGTCTCCGGGCTATGGCTACACCTTC
CASSPGTSPGYGYTF
>TRBV24-1|TRBJ2-5|-|-
TGTGCCACCAGTGATCCTGGGGCTAGCGCTAGGCGGGAGACCCAGTACTTC
CATSDPGASARRETQYF
>TRBV20-1|TRBJ2-7|-|TRBD2
TGCAGTGCGCATAGCGGGAGGTCCTACGAGCAGTACTTC
CSAHSGRSYEQYF
>TRBV2|TRBJ2-6|many|-
TGTGCCAGCAGTGAATCCGTCTTCCTCGGTGGGGCCAACGTCCTGACTTTC
CASSESVFLGGANVLTF
>TRBV20-1|TRBJ2-7|-|-
TGCAGTGCCAAGGCTAGGGGGGTACTGGGCTACGAGCAGTACTTC
CSAKARGVLGYEQYF
>TRBV4-1|TRBJ1-1|many|-
TGCGCCAGCAGCCAGAGACAGGCGGGGAACACTGAAGCTTTCTTT
CASSQRQAGNTEAFF
>TRBV28|TRBJ1-2|-|-
TGTGCCAGCACCCCGGGCTTAGGGCCATATGGCTACACCTTC
CASTPGLGPYGYTF
>TRBV5-4|TRBJ1-6|-|TRBD1
TGTGCCAGCAGCTTCCAAACCGGGACAGGGCCTTCACCCCTCCACTTT
CASSFQTGTGPSPLHF
>TRBV7-6|TRBJ2-7|-|-
TGTGCCAGCAGCGCGGGACAGACCTCCTACGAGCAGTACTTC
CASSAGQTSYEQYF
>TRBV10-3|TRBJ1-3|-|-
TGTGCCATCAGCCGGGGCACCATATATTTT
CAISRGTIYF
>TRBV20-1|TRBJ1-5|many|-
TGCAGTGCACCGTCGGGGGGTCTCGTCAATCAGCCCCAGCATTTT
CSAPSGGLVNQPQHF
>TRBV9|TRBJ2-5|-|TRBD2
TGTGCCAGCAGCGCTGATAGCGGGAGGGGGGAGACCGAGTACTTC
CASSADSGRGETEYF
>TRBV5-1|TRBJ2-3|many|-
TGCGCCAGCAGCTTAGGGGATGGCCGGGCAGATACGCAGTATTTT
CASSLGDGRADTQYF
>TRBV30|TRBJ1-2|-|-
TGTGCCTGGAGAGGGCAGGGGCGTAACTATGGCTACACCTTC
CAWRGQGRNYGYTF
>TRBV29-1|TRBJ2-3|-|-
TGCAGCGTTTTCGGCGCGAACACAGATACGCAGTATTTT
CSVFGANTDTQYF
>TRBV10-3|TRBJ1-1|many|-
TGTGCCATCAGTGAACCGAACACTGAAGCTTTCTTT
CAISEPNTEAFF
>TRBV7-6|TRBJ1-3|many|-
TGTGCCAGCAGCCGAAATGGGGGACACACCATATATTTT
CASSRNGGHTIYF
>TRBV24-1|TRBJ1-5|-|TRBD1
TGTGCCACCAGTGAGCGGCCCGGGACAGGACTTAGCAATCAGCCCCAGCATTTT
CATSERPGTGLSNQPQHF
>TRBV6-5|TRBJ1-2|many|-
TGTGCCAGCAGTTACCACAATCCGACCAAAAACTTCTATGGCTACACCTTC
CASSYHNPTKNFYGYTF
>TRBV2|TRBJ2-3|-|-
TGCACCAGCACCGCAAAGCTTGGGGTACTGGATACGCAGTATTTT
CTSTAKLGVLDTQYF
>TRBV2|TRBJ1-5|-|-
-
CASSEGDSPNEKLFFGSGTQHF
>TRBV20-1|TRBJ2-5|-|TRBD1
TGCAGTGCCCAAGCGGGACAGGGGTTCGAGACCCAGTACTTC
CSAQAGQGFETQYF
>TRBV28|TRBJ2-2|once|TRBD2
TGTGCCAGCAGTTTACTAGCGGGAGAACTCGGGGAGCTGTTTTTT
CASSLLAGELGELFF
>TRBV7-9|TRBJ1-2|-|-
TGTGCCAGCAGCTTACCTATAGGATCTGGCTACACCTTC
CASSLPIGSGYTF
>TRBV7-8|TRBJ2-7|-|-
TGTGCCAGCAGCTTAGGGGCGGGACAGTCCTACGAGCAGTACTTC
CASSLGAGQSYEQYF
>TRBV7-9|TRBJ2-7|-|-
TGTGCCAGCAGCTTACAGGGGAGAGTGGCCGGGGAGCAGTACTTC
CASSLQGRVAGEQYF
>TRBV20-1|TRBJ2-2|many|-
TGCAGTGCCAGCTTCACCGGGGAGCTGTTTTTT
CSASFTGELFF
>TRBV29-1|TRBJ2-7|few|TRBD2
TGCAGCGCATCCGGGACTAGCGGGAGGTCCTACGAGCAGTACTTC
CSASGTSGRSYEQYF
>TRBV4-1|TRBJ2-7|many|-
TGCGCCAGCAGCCAAGGGACAGCGAGCTACGAGCAGTACTTC
CASSQGTASYEQYF
>TRBV7-2|TRBJ2-5|many|TRBD2
TGTGCCAGCAGCCCCCCCCCCGGGACTAGCGGGATTTGGGAGACCCAGTACTTC
CASSPPPGTSGIWETQYF
>TRBV28|TRBJ1-2|many|TRBD1
TGTGCCAGCCTCCGACAGGGGATTGGCTACACCTTC
CASLRQGIGYTF
>TRBV7-2|TRBJ2-7|-|TRBD1
TGTGCCAGCAGCTCCACGGGACAGGAGGAGAACTTC
CASSSTGQEENF
>TRBV29-1|TRBJ1-1|medium-sized|-
TGCAGCGTTGGGGAAATGAACACTGAAGCTTTCTTT
CSVGEMNTEAFF
>TRBV27|TRBJ2-2|few|-
TGTGCCAGCAGTTTTCAAGCGATAGGGACCGGGGAGCTGTTTTTT
CASSFQAIGTGELFF
>TRBV11-2|TRBJ2-2|many|-
TGTGCCAGCAACTGGGTTTCGGCGGGAAACACCGGGGAGCTGTTTTTT
CASNWVSAGNTGELFF
>TRBV9|TRBJ2-7|many|-
TGTGCCAGCAGCCAGGTGGGGGATGACTACGAGCAGTACTTC
CASSQVGDDYEQYF
>TRBV2|TRBJ2-2|-|TRBD2
TGTGCCAGCAGTGTAGGACTAGCGGGGACCGGGGAGCTGTTTTTT
CASSVGLAGTGELFF
>TRBV4-3|TRBJ2-7|many|TRBD1
TGCGCCAGCAGCCAAGTCCCACAGGGGGACTACGAGCAGTACTTC
CASSQVPQGDYEQYF
>TRBV5-4|TRBJ1-3|many|-
TGTGCCAGCAGCTCGTGGGCAGCTGGAAACACCATATATTTT
CASSSWAAGNTIYF
>TRBV7-2|TRBJ2-5|-|TRBD2
TGTGCCAGCAGCTCACTAGCGGGACAAGAGACCCAGTACTTC
CASSSLAGQETQYF
>TRBV6-2/TRBV6-3|TRBJ1-2|-|-
TGTGCTCTAAAACAGGGCTGGGGCCTCTATGGCTACACCTTC
CALKQGWGLYGYTF
>TRBV20-1|TRBJ1-6|-|-
TGCGGTGCTAGTCGGCAGGGGAGTAATTCACCCCTCCACTTC
CGASRQGSNSPLHF
>TRBV10-3|TRBJ1-2|-|TRBD1
TGTGCCATCAGTGCGCAGGGGGCGGTTGGCTACACCTTC
CAISAQGAVGYTF
>TRBV2|TRBJ1-5|many|-
TGTGCCAGCAGTGAACAGGGTACTCAGCCCCAGCATTTT
CASSEQGTQPQHF
>TRBV19|TRBJ1-2|-|-
TGTGCCAGTAGTAAATCTGTCGAGGACTATGGCTACGCCTTC
CASSKSVEDYGYAF
>TRBV7-3|TRBJ2-1|-|-
TGTGCCAGCAGCCTCAATCTGGGCGGAGGAAACAATGAGCAGTTCTTC
CASSLNLGGGNNEQFF
>TRBV7-2|TRBJ1-2|many|-
TGTGCCAGCAGCCTTAGCGCAGGGGCGGGCGGTGGCTACACCTTC
CASSLSAGAGGGYTF
>TRBV20-1|TRBJ2-1|-|TRBD2
TGCAGTGCAACCGGGAGGTCCCACTACTACAATGAGCAGTTCTTC
CSATGRSHYYNEQFF
>TRBV24-1|TRBJ1-2|many|-
TGTGCCACCAGTGACTCGACAGGCCGGAGCTACACCTTC
CATSDSTGRSYTF
>TRBV29-1|TRBJ2-4|-|-
TGCAGCGCCGAAGGGTTAGCCAAAAACATTCAGTACTTC
CSAEGLAKNIQYF
>TRBV20-1|TRBJ2-6|once|TRBD2
TGCAGTGCTTCCAGGACTAGCGGGAGGACCAGGGCCGGGGCCAACGTCCTGACTTTC
CSASRTSGRTRAGANVLTF
>TRBV20-1|TRBJ2-7|-|-
TGCAGTGCTAAAAGTAGCGGAAGGGCCCTTCCCCACGAGCAGTACTTC
CSAKSSGRALPHEQYF
>TRBV7-9|TRBJ1-2|-|-
TGTGCCAGCAGCAAAGGGGGAGGAAACTATGTCTACACCTTC
CASSKGGGNYVYTF
>TRBV7-9|TRBJ1-4|-|-
TGTGCCAGCAGCCCCCCTGTTAAAGGGGCAACTAATGAAAAACTGTTTTTT
CASSPPVKGATNEKLFF
>TRBV4-1|TRBJ2-4|few|-
TGCGCCAGCAGCCTGGGAACAGCCAAAAACATTCAGTACTTC
CASSLGTAKNIQYF
>TRBV5-1|TRBJ1-6|-|-
TGCGCCAGCAGCTTGGTGGGGGATAGAGGCTCACCCCTCCACTTT
CASSLVGDRGSPLHF